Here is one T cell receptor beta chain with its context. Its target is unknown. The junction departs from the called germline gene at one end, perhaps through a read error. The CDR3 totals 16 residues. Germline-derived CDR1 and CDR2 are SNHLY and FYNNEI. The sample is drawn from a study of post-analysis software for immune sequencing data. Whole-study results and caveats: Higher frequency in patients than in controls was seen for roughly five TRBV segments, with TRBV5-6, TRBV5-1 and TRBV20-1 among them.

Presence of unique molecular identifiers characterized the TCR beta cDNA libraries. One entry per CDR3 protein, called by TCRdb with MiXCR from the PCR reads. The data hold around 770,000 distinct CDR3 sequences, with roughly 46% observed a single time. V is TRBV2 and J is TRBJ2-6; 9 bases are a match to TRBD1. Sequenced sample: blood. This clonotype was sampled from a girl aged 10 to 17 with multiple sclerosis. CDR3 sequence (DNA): TGTGCCAGCAGCCGGGACAGGGACTCTGGGGCCAACGTCCGGACTTTC. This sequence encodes CASSRDRDSGANVRTF.